These 19 T cell receptor beta chains were sequenced from one sample in a study of blood T cell repertoires in COVID-19. TCRdb's copy holds only in-frame clones and misses some; the assay was immunoSEQ multiplex PCR. The data contain about 230,000 clones, 75% to 90% of them singletons. The source material was peripheral blood. The receptor source for this set is a woman between 65 and 79 years old with active or convalescent COVID-19.

This chain connects TRBV28 to TRBJ2-3, with 7 positions matching TRBD2. The CDR3 has 15 amino acids. After removal of 2 bases from V and 1 base from J, the junction contained 3 bases not matched to a gene. In germline, CDR1 is MDHEN, CDR2 SYDVKM. The CDR3 DNA is TGTGCCAGCAGTTTAAGCGGGATGGGCACAGATACGCAGTATTTT. Translated, it gives CASSLSGMGTDTQYF.

A single count supports this clone. The V and J genes are TRBV6-5 and TRBJ1-3, with TRBD1 matching over 7 bases. Per the germline V gene, CDR1 is MNHEY and CDR2 is SVGAGI. V shed 6 bases, J shed 4 bases, and the junction held 3 bases outside the gene matches. The CDR3 covers 13 residues. CDR3 residues: CASRTGAGNTIYF. The CDR3 coding sequence is TGTGCCAGCAGAACAGGGGCGGGAAACACCATATATTTT.

V is TRBV19 and J is TRBJ1-2; D call uncertain. The V and J ends lost 6 bases and 0 bases respectively, with 14 bases between them. CDR3 length: 15 residues. Germline V gene data show CDR1 as LNHDA and CDR2 as SQIVND (reference sequence). CDR3 in amino acids: CASRGSADSNYGYTF. DNA of the CDR3: TGTGCCAGTAGAGGGTCAGCGGACTCTAACTATGGCTACACCTTC.

The chain carries TRBV15 and TRBJ2-5; TRBD1 matches at 7 bases. V trimming: 1 base; J trimming: 5 bases; junction bases outside the gene matches: 10. Germline V gene lookup returns CDR1 LNHNV and CDR2 YYDKDF (reference sequence). This CDR3 contains 16 residues. CDR3 residues: CATSRGGQGVRETQYF. CDR3 nucleotide sequence: TGTGCCACCAGCAGAGGGGGGCAGGGGGTGAGGGAGACCCAGTACTTC.

The chain uses TRBV12-5 and TRBJ2-2; 7 nucleotides align to TRBD1. This CDR3 contains 15 residues. Germline V gene data show CDR1 as LGHNT and CDR2 as FRNRAP. Trimming cost V 6 bases and J 6 bases; bases outside gene matches: 10. The CDR3 nucleotides are TGTGCTAGTGGACCCCCCACAGGGGAGCCCGGGGAGCTGTTTTTT. Translation: CASGPPTGEPGELFF.

The chain joins TRBV3-1 (or the pseudogene TRBV3-2) to TRBJ1-1; tentative D call: TRBD1 (5 bases). CDR3 length: 16 residues. Trimming pared 1 base from V and 3 bases from J, leaving 15 bases between. Germline loops: CDR1 LGHDT, CDR2 YNNKEL (reference sequence). CDR3 sequence: CASSQGRSGSDTEAFF. CDR3 nucleotide sequence: TGTGCCAGCAGCCAAGGGCGATCAGGGTCGGACACTGAAGCTTTCTTT.

The CDR3 is CASSLGFPGFDRELFF. In DNA, the CDR3 is TGTGCCAGCAGCTTAGGCTTCCCAGGATTTGACAGGGAGCTGTTTTTT. The rearrangement joins TRBV11-3 to TRBJ2-2; D unresolved. The CDR3 is 16 amino acids. V was pared by 1 base and J by 9 bases, with 18 bases between. CDR1 SGHNT and CDR2 YENEEA come from the germline V gene.

The genes are TRBV4-1 and TRBJ2-1, with 8 bases aligning to TRBD2. V was clipped by 0 bases and J by 4 bases; unmatched bases: 5. The CDR3 runs 16 residues. Germline V gene sequence: CDR1 MGHRA, CDR2 YSYEKL. CDR3 in amino acids: CASSQEGAGAYNEQFF. In DNA form, the CDR3 reads TGCGCCAGCAGCCAAGAAGGAGCGGGGGCATACAATGAGCAGTTCTTC.

The chain has TRBV6-2 or TRBV6-3 and TRBJ2-7; a possible D gene is TRBD2 (6 bases). Germline V gene sequence: CDR1 MNHEY, CDR2 SVGEGT. CDR3 length: 16 residues. Deletions cut 2 bases from V and 2 bases from J, with 16 bases between. CDR3 region: CASSYVKGGHTYEQYF. CDR3 nucleotide sequence: TGTGCCAGCAGTTACGTGAAGGGAGGCCACACCTACGAGCAGTACTTC.

This clone was seen more than once but under ten times. This chain uses TRBV7-6 with TRBJ2-2, with D possibly TRBD1 on 5 matching bases. The CDR3 runs to 15 residues. Germline assignment: CDR1 SGHVS and CDR2 FNYEAQ. The V end lost 5 bases, the J end lost 6 bases, and 16 bases lay between the germline ends. CDR3 sequence: CASSRPMGPAGELFF. The CDR3 DNA reads as TGTGCCAGCAGCCGACCTATGGGGCCAGCCGGGGAGCTGTTTTTT. The full variable domain, in which reference TRBV7-6 and TRBJ2-2 provide the parts outside the CDR3, is GAGVSQSPRYKVTKRGQDVALRCDPISGHVSLYWYRQALGQGPEFLTYFNYEAQQDKSGLPNDRFSAERPEGSISTLTIQRTEQRDSAMYRCASSRPMGPAGELFFGEGSRLTVL.

In DNA form, the CDR3 reads TGTGCCAGCTCACCAATTGGCGGGGGATACCAAGAGACCCAGTACTTC. Its translation: CASSPIGGGYQETQYF. J is TRBJ2-5 and V is TRBV18, with 7 nucleotides matching TRBD2. V lost 2 bases to trimming and J lost 0 bases; unmatched junction nucleotides: 6. Germline V lookup: CDR1 KGHSH, CDR2 LQKENI. The CDR3 spans 16 residues. The whole variable domain, remainder taken from reference TRBV18 and TRBJ2-5, is NAGVMQNPRHLVRRRGQEARLRCSPMKGHSHVYWYRQLPEEGLKFMVYLQKENIIDESGMPKERFSAEFPKEGPSILRIQQVVRGDSAAYFCASSPIGGGYQETQYFGPGTRLLVL.

V and J are TRBV9 and TRBJ2-7; D might be TRBD2 (6 bases). The CDR3 is 12 residues long. V was trimmed by 0 bases and J by 7 bases, leaving 8 bases between them. In germline, CDR1 is SGDLS, CDR2 YYNGEE. As DNA, the CDR3 is TGTGCCAGCAGCGTAGTTGGGGGGGAGCAGTACTTC. Amino acids: CASSVVGGEQYF.

This rearrangement joins TRBV3-1 (or the pseudogene TRBV3-2) to TRBJ2-3, with 10 bases matching TRBD2. Germline CDR1 LGHDT, CDR2 YNNKEL (reference sequence). The V gene end was trimmed by 2 bases and the J gene end by 6 bases; junction bases not matched to a gene: 8. There are 16 residues in the CDR3. CDR3 region: CASSQRLAGVGDTQYF. The CDR3, as DNA: TGTGCCAGCAGCCAAAGGCTAGCGGGAGTGGGGGATACGCAGTATTTT.

This chain links TRBV7-9 with TRBJ1-4; D is unresolved. V was clipped by 5 bases and J by 5 bases, with 9 bases between them. The length of the CDR3 is 13 residues. Germline V CDR1 and CDR2: SEHNR, FQNEAQ (reference sequence). CDR3 in DNA: TGTGCCAGCAGCCGTCGGGTCAATGAAAAACTGTTTTTT. Translating it yields CASSRRVNEKLFF.

This chain links TRBV10-3 with TRBJ1-2, with 8 bases identical to TRBD1. Germline V gene sequence: CDR1 ENHRY, CDR2 SYGVKD. The V gene end was trimmed by 4 bases and the J gene end by 1 base; junction bases not matched to a gene: 5. CDR3 size: 15 residues. The CDR3 DNA follows: TGTGCCATCAGTGTCGGGACAGGCCTTAACTATGGCTACACCTTC. This encodes CAISVGTGLNYGYTF.

The chain links TRBV15 to TRBJ1-2; D gene ambiguous. V was pared by 5 bases and J by 2 bases, with 6 bases between. The CDR3 totals 12 residues. Germline V CDR1 and CDR2: LNHNV, YYDKDF (reference sequence). In nucleotides, the CDR3 is TGTGCCACCAGCGAGAAAAACTATGGCTACACCTTC. Encoded protein: CATSEKNYGYTF. Supplemented by reference TRBV15 and TRBJ1-2, the full variable domain reads DAMVIQNPRYQVTQFGKPVTLSCSQTLNHNVMYWYQQKSSQAPKLLFHYYDKDFNNEADTPDNFQSRRPNTSFCFLDIRSPGLGDTAMYLCATSEKNYGYTFGSGTRLTVV.

This chain connects TRBV5-4 to TRBJ2-1; 8 bases fit TRBD2. The V segment lost 3 bases and the J segment 5 bases; nucleotides outside the gene matches: 4. This CDR3 spans 14 amino acids. Germline V gene lookup returns CDR1 SGHNT and CDR2 YYREEE (reference sequence). CDR3 in amino acids: CASSSRGGNNEQFF. CDR3 nucleotides: TGTGCCAGCAGCTCCCGGGGGGGTAACAATGAGCAGTTCTTC.

The chain links TRBV5-1 to TRBJ2-1; 9 bases match TRBD1. V was pared by 7 bases and J by 8 bases, with 10 bases of the junction left unmatched. CDR3 size: 14 residues. Germline values: CDR1 SGHRS, CDR2 YFSETQ. CDR3 region: CASYRDREVDEQFF. The CDR3 DNA sequence: TGCGCCAGCTACCGGGACAGGGAGGTAGATGAGCAGTTCTTC.

The V and J genes are TRBV19 and TRBJ1-5, with D tentatively TRBD1 (5 bases). The CDR3 runs 15 residues. Germline-derived CDR1 and CDR2 are LNHDA and SQIVND (reference sequence). V dropped 4 bases and J dropped 6 bases, with 16 bases sitting between them. The CDR3 loop is CASSNRDGGLQPQHF. DNA for the CDR3: TGTGCCAGTAGTAACCGGGACGGAGGGCTTCAGCCCCAGCATTTT.